Following are 15 T cell receptor beta chains from one sample sequenced in a study of patients and donors after allogeneic stem cell transplantation. TCRdb used MiXCR to reprocess the RT-PCR reads, holding one entry per CDR3 protein. The table includes roughly 960,000 distinct CDR3 sequences, under 20% detected once. Sequencing input: blood, either unsorted or a sorted T cell fraction (not recorded which). All receptors derive from a human donor who was either an allogeneic HSCT recipient or a stem cell or donor lymphocyte infusion donor (not recorded which). It is not recorded whose cells these are; they may come from a transplant donor.

The chain combines TRBV4-2 with TRBJ2-2; TRBD2 is a possible D gene (5 bases). The ends were cut back, 0 bases at V and 6 bases at J, with 5 bases in the middle. The CDR3 runs to 13 residues. The germline V gene has CDR1 LGHNA and CDR2 YNFKEQ. The chain's CDR3 is CASSQDGAGELFF. In DNA form, the CDR3 reads TGTGCCAGCAGCCAAGACGGGGCCGGGGAGCTGTTTTTT.

The chain employs TRBV5-4 and TRBJ1-3; 8 bases fit TRBD1. Germline values: CDR1 SGHNT, CDR2 YYREEE (reference sequence). Unmatched junction bases numbered 6, after V lost 0 bases and J lost 7 bases. The CDR3 covers 15 residues. In nucleotides, the CDR3 is TGTGCCAGCAGCTTGGGGGGACAGGCCCCGAACACCATATATTTT. Its protein is CASSLGGQAPNTIYF.

A word on this clonotype: The germline gene is not matched at one end of the junction; a read error may be the cause. CDR3 sequence: CASSKGFTDTRYF. DNA of the CDR3: TGCGCCAGCAGCAAGGGGTTTACAGATACGCGGTATTTT. The chain has TRBV5-1 and TRBJ2-3, with D perhaps TRBD1 (5 bases). The CDR3 sequence is 13 residues long. CDR1 is SGHRS and CDR2 is YFSETQ in the germline V gene.

This clonotype was detected a few times. This chain connects TRBV7-7 to TRBJ2-2; D might be TRBD1 (5 bases). CDR3 length: 15 residues. Germline V gene data show CDR1 as SSHAT and CDR2 as FNYEAQ (reference sequence). CDR3 sequence reads: CASHPGILNTGELFF. CDR3 in DNA: TGTGCTAGTCACCCAGGGATACTGAACACCGGGGAGCTGTTTTTT.

Notes on this clonotype: One end of the junction fails to match germline, which may point to a read error. The V call is TRBV20-1, the J call TRBJ1-1; D is uncertain. Germline CDR1 DFQATT, CDR2 SNEGSKA (reference sequence). This CDR3 comprises 16 residues. The CDR3 sequence: CRARDAAAALNTEAFF. The CDR3 DNA reads TGCAGAGCTAGAGATGCCGCCGCAGCCCTGAACACTGAAGCTTTCTTT.

This clonotype was seen a handful of times. The chain couples TRBV5-1 to TRBJ1-6; 9 nucleotides line up with TRBD1. The germline CDR1 and CDR2 sequences are SGHRS and YFSETQ. V lost 2 bases, J lost 9 bases, and 3 bases stayed unmatched. This CDR3 spans 14 amino acids. CDR3 DNA: TGCGCCAGCAGCTTCATGGACAGGGGTTCACCCCTCCACTTT. It is translated as CASSFMDRGSPLHF.

The sample holds a few counts of this clonotype. The chain has TRBV6-2 or TRBV6-3 and TRBJ1-1; D is ambiguous. This CDR3 has 12 residues. Germline V gene sequence: CDR1 MNHEY, CDR2 SVGEGT. V shed 2 bases and J shed 7 bases, with 8 bases lying between them. DNA of the CDR3: TGTGCCAGCAGTTACGCCGAGGATGAAGCTTTCTTT. Its translation: CASSYAEDEAFF.

A few counts support this clonotype. The gene calls are TRBV3-1 and TRBJ2-3; 8 nucleotides line up with TRBD1. Trimming took 1 base from V and 0 from J; bases not matched to a gene: 3. The CDR3 runs 16 residues. CDR1 LGHDT and CDR2 YNNKEL come from the germline V gene (reference sequence). CDR3 in amino acids: CASSQATGASTDTQYF. CDR3 nucleotides: TGTGCCAGCAGCCAAGCGACAGGGGCTAGCACAGATACGCAGTATTTT.

This clonotype was detected only a few times. The chain links TRBV7-2 to TRBJ1-1, with 8 bases matching TRBD1. CDR1 is SGHTA and CDR2 is FQGNSA in the germline V gene. The J segment lost 8 bases and the V segment lost 5 bases, leaving 10 bases of the junction unmatched. CDR3 size: 14 residues. CDR3 nucleotide sequence: TGTGCCAGCAGCCTACAGGGGGGCCTACTGGAAGCTTTCTTT. As protein: CASSLQGGLLEAFF.

This chain links TRBV6-2 or TRBV6-3 with TRBJ1-5, with D perhaps TRBD1 (5 bases). The V gene lost 0 bases and the J gene lost 6 bases, with 9 bases spanning the gap. The CDR3 covers 14 residues. CDR1 is MNHEY and CDR2 is SVGEGT in the germline V gene. The CDR3 is CASSYSIRVQPQHF. CDR3 DNA: TGTGCCAGCAGTTACTCGATCAGGGTTCAGCCCCAGCATTTT.

This clonotype was counted between two and nine times. The chain is built from TRBV20-1 and TRBJ2-1; D could derive from TRBD1 or TRBD2 (7 bases each). The CDR3 length is 15 residues. V was cut by 2 bases and J by 6 bases, with 17 bases left in between. Germline values: CDR1 DFQATT, CDR2 SNEGSKA (reference sequence). The CDR3 loop is CSARRPGGGINEQFF. The CDR3 DNA is TGCAGTGCTAGAAGGCCAGGGGGGGGCATCAATGAGCAGTTCTTC.

The chain has TRBV30 and TRBJ2-7; a weak D match, TRBD2 (7 bases). The CDR3 totals 15 residues. With 3 bases removed from V and 2 bases from J, the gap between germline ends came to 17 bases. Germline loops: CDR1 GTSNPN, CDR2 SVGIG (reference sequence). In DNA, the CDR3 is TGTGCCTGGAGCCTCCCATGGGGGGGCCCCTACGAGCAGTACTTC. Translation: CAWSLPWGGPYEQYF.

This clonotype was seen only a few times. The chain has TRBV5-1 and TRBJ2-1; 10 bases agree with TRBD2. The CDR3 spans 15 residues. In germline, CDR1 is SGHRS, CDR2 YFSETQ. V gave up 4 bases and J gave up 5 bases; unmatched junction bases: 6. DNA of the CDR3: TGCGCCAGCAGCAACCTAGCGGGGGCTAACAATGAGCAGTTCTTC. Translated, it gives CASSNLAGANNEQFF.

V gene TRBV12-3 or TRBV12-4 combines with J gene TRBJ1-2; 10 bases agree with TRBD1. With V trimmed by 5 bases and J by 6 bases, 9 bases remained unmatched. The CDR3 length is 15 residues. This CDR3 reads CASSTRQGAGNGYTF. CDR3 bases: TGTGCCAGCAGTACCCGACAGGGGGCGGGAAATGGCTACACCTTC.

This clonotype has just a few counts. CDR3 sequence: CASSRQITSGNTIYF. Written as DNA, the CDR3 is TGTGCCAGCAGCCGACAGATCACCTCTGGAAACACCATATATTTT. The rearrangement joins TRBV7-9 to TRBJ1-3, with D possibly matching TRBD1 (5 bases). The CDR3 runs to 15 residues. CDR1 is SEHNR, CDR2 FQNEAQ, per germline (reference sequence). With 5 bases removed from V and 0 bases from J, the gap between germline ends came to 11 bases.